The 2 T cell receptor beta chains below come from one sample, sequenced in a study of shared clonotypes between healthy human individuals. The protocol was immunoSEQ multiplex PCR, while the TCRdb copy is restricted to in-frame clones and leaves out a portion. The sample consists of approximately 120,000 clones, about 70% of them appearing once. The sample taken for sequencing was memory CD8+ T cells sorted from blood. Subset reported: CD45RO+ cells pooled with CCR7-negative TemRA cells. The receptor source for this set is a woman aged 25 to 39 in good health.

This chain uses TRBV5-1 with TRBJ2-4; D remains ambiguous. CDR3 length: 14 amino acids. Germline values: CDR1 SGHRS, CDR2 YFSETQ. The V end was cut by 0 bases, the J end by 6 bases, with 10 bases between. The CDR3 here is CASSLDEAGNIQYF. CDR3 DNA sequence: TGCGCCAGCAGCTTGGACGAAGCCGGAAACATTCAGTACTTC. The variable domain in full, with the rest retrieved from reference TRBV5-1 and TRBJ2-4, is KAGVTQTPRYLIKTRGQQVTLSCSPISGHRSVSWYQQTPGQGLQFLFEYFSETQRNKGNFPGRFSGRQFSNSRSEMNVSTLELGDSALYLCASSLDEAGNIQYFGAGTRLSVL.

The chain couples TRBV5-1 to TRBJ1-1; 9 nucleotides agree with TRBD1. CDR1 is SGHRS, CDR2 YFSETQ, per germline. V was pared by 4 bases and J by 1 base, with 5 bases of the junction left unmatched. The CDR3 totals 15 residues. This CDR3 is CASSVTGGANTEAFF. The CDR3 coding sequence is TGCGCCAGCAGCGTAACAGGGGGCGCGAACACTGAAGCTTTCTTT.